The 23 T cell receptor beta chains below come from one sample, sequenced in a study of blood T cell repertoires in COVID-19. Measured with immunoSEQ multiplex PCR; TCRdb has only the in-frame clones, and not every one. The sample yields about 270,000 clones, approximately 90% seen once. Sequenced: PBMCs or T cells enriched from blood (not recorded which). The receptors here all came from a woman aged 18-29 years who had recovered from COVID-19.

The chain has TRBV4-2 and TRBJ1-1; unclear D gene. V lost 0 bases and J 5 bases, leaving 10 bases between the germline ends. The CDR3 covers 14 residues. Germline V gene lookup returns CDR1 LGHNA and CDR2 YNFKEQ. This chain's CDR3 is CASSQDRVSTEAFF. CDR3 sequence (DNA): TGTGCCAGCAGCCAAGATCGGGTGTCTACTGAAGCTTTCTTT.

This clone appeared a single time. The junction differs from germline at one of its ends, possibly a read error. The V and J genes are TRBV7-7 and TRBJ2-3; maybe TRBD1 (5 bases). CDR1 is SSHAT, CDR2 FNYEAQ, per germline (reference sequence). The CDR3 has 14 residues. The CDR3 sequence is CASSLGSGPDTQYF. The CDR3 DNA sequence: TGTGCTAGCAGCTTAGGGTCAGGGCCAGATACGCAGTATTTT.

CDR3 loop: CASSELSGGMDTQYF. The CDR3 bases are TGTGCCAGCAGTGAACTTAGCGGGGGGATGGATACGCAGTATTTT. V is TRBV6-1 and J is TRBJ2-3; 10 nucleotides agree with TRBD2. The V gene's germline CDR1 is MNHNS and CDR2 SASEGT. CDR3 length equals 15 residues. J was trimmed by 6 bases and V by 2 bases; bases with no gene match: 5.

CDR3 sequence: CASSLPRETDTQYF. The CDR3 bases are TGTGCCAGCAGCTTACCGCGGGAAACAGATACGCAGTATTTT. J is TRBJ2-3 and V is TRBV13; a weak D match, TRBD2 (6 bases). Germline-derived CDR1 and CDR2 are PRHDT and FYEKMQ (reference sequence). CDR3 length: 14 amino acids. V lost 2 bases, J lost 3 bases, and 9 bases lay in between.

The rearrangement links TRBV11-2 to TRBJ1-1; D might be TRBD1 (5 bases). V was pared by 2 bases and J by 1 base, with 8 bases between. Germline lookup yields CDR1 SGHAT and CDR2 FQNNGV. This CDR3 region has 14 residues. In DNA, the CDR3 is TGTGCCAGCAGCTTACAGGGTCCGAACACTGAAGCTTTCTTT. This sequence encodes CASSLQGPNTEAFF. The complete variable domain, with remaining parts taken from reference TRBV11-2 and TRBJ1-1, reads EAGVAQSPRYKIIEKRQSVAFWCNPISGHATLYWYQQILGQGPKLLIQFQNNGVVDDSQLPKDRFSAERLKGVDSTLKIQPAKLEDSAVYLCASSLQGPNTEAFFGQGTRLTVV.

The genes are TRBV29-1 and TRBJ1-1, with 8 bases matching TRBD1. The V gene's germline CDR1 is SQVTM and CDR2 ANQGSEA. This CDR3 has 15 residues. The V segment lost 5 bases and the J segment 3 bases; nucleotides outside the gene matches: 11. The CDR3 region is CSVTPPGGAYTEAFF. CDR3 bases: TGCAGCGTTACTCCCCCAGGGGGCGCTTACACTGAAGCTTTCTTT.

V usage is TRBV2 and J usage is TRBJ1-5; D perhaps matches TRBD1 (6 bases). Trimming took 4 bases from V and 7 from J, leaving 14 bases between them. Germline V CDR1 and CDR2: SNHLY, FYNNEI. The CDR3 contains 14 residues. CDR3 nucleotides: TGTGCCAGCAGTGTAGGGCGACAGGCACAGCCCCAGCATTTT. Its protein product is CASSVGRQAQPQHF.

As DNA, the CDR3 is TGTGCCAGCAGCTTGGGTTTCGCAGATACGCAGTATTTT. Amino acids: CASSLGFADTQYF. V usage is TRBV5-8 and J usage is TRBJ2-3; no clear D. The ends were cut back, 0 bases at V and 4 bases at J, with 6 bases in the middle. The CDR3 runs 13 residues. Germline V gene lookup returns CDR1 SGHTS and CDR2 YDEGEE.

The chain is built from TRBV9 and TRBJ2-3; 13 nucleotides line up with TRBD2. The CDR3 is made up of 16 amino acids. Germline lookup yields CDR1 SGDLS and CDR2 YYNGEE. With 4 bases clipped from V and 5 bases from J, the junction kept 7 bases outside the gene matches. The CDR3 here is CASSLTSGGAVDTQYF. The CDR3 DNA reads TGTGCCAGCAGCCTAACTAGCGGGGGGGCCGTAGATACGCAGTATTTT.

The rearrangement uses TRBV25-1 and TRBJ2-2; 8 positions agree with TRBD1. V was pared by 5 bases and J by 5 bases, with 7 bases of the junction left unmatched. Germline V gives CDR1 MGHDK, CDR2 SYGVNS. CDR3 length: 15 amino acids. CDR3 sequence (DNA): TGTGCCAGCAGTAGGACAGGGACGAGGACCGGGGAGCTGTTTTTT. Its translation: CASSRTGTRTGELFF.

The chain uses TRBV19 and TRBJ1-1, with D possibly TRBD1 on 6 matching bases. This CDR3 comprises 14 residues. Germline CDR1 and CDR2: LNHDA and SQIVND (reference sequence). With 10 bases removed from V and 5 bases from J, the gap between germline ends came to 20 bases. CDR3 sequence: CATIPRGRRTEAFF. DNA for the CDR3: TGTGCCACTATACCCAGGGGAAGGAGGACTGAAGCTTTCTTT.

CDR3 region: CASSLEAGMNTEAFF. CDR3 in DNA: TGTGCCAGCAGCTTAGAGGCAGGGATGAACACTGAAGCTTTCTTT. The chain is built from TRBV7-9 and TRBJ1-1; TRBD1 might be the D (5 bases). The V end lost 1 base, the J end lost 0 bases, and 9 bases lay between the germline ends. This CDR3 is built from 15 residues. CDR1 is SEHNR, CDR2 FQNEAQ, per germline (reference sequence).

CDR3 residues: CASSPPGLAGGPKTQYF. The DNA for the CDR3 is TGTGCCAGCTCACCACCGGGACTAGCGGGGGGGCCAAAGACCCAGTACTTC. The chain links TRBV18 to TRBJ2-5; the match to TRBD2 covers 16 bases. The CDR3 consists of 17 residues. V gave up 0 bases and J gave up 6 bases; unmatched junction bases: 4. Germline CDR1 reads KGHSH; CDR2 reads LQKENI.

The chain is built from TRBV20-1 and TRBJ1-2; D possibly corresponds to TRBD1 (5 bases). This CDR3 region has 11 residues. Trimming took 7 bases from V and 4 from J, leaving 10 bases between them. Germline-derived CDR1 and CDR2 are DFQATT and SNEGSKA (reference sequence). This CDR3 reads CSVGGAYGYTF. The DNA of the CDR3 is TGCAGTGTGGGCGGGGCCTATGGCTACACCTTC.

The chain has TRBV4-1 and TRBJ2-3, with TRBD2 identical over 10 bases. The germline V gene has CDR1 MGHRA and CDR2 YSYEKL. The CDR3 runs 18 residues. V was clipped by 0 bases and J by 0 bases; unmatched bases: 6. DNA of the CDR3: TGCGCCAGCAGCCAAGAGTTAGCGGGGGGCCCTAGCACAGATACGCAGTATTTT. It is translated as CASSQELAGGPSTDTQYF.

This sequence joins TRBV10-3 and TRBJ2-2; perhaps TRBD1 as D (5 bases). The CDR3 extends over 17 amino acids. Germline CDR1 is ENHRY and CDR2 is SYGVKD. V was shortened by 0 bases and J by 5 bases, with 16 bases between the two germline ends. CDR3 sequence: CAISESSPAQGTGELFF. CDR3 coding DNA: TGTGCCATCAGTGAGTCCTCCCCCGCGCAGGGAACCGGGGAGCTGTTTTTT.

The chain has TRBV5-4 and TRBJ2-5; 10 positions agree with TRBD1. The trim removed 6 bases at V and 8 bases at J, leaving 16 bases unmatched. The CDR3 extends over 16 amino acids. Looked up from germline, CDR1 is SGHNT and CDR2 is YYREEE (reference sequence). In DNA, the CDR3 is TGTGCCAGCATTATAAGGACAGGGGGAACGCGGGGAACCCAGTACTTC. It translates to CASIIRTGGTRGTQYF.

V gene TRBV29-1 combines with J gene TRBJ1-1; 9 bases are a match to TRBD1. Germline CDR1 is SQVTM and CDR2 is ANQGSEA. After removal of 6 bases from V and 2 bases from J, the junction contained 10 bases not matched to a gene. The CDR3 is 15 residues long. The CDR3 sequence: CSVIFPGQGNTEAFF. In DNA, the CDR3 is TGCAGCGTGATCTTCCCGGGACAGGGAAACACTGAAGCTTTCTTT.

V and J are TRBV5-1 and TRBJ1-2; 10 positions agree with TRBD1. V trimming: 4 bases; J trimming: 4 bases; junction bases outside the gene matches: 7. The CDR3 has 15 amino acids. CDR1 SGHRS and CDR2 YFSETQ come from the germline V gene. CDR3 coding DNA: TGCGCCAGCAGCACCATGACAGGGGGCTCCTATGGCTACACCTTC. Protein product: CASSTMTGGSYGYTF.

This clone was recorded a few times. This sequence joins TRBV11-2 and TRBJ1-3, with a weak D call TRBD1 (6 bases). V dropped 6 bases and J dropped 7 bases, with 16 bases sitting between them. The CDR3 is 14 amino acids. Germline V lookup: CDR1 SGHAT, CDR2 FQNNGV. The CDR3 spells CASSAQGIWNTIYF. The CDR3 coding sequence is TGTGCCAGCAGTGCCCAGGGGATTTGGAACACCATATATTTT.

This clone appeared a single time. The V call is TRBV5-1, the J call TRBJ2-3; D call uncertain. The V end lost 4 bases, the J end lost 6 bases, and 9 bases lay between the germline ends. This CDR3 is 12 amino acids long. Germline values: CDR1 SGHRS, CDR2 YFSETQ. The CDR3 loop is CASSDNWDTQYF. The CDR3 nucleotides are TGCGCCAGCAGCGACAATTGGGATACGCAGTATTTT.

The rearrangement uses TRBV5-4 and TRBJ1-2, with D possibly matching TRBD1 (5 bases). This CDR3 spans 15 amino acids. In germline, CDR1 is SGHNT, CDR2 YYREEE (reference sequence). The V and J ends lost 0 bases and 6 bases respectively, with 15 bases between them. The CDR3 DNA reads TGTGCCAGCAGCTTGGTGGGCACAGGAGTACATGGCTACACCTTC. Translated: CASSLVGTGVHGYTF.

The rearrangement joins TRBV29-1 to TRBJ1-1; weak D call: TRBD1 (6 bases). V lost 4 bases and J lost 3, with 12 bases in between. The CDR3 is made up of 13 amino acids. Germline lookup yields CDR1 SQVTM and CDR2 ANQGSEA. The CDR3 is CSVGVEGDTEAFF. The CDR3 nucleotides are TGCAGCGTTGGGGTCGAGGGGGACACTGAAGCTTTCTTT.